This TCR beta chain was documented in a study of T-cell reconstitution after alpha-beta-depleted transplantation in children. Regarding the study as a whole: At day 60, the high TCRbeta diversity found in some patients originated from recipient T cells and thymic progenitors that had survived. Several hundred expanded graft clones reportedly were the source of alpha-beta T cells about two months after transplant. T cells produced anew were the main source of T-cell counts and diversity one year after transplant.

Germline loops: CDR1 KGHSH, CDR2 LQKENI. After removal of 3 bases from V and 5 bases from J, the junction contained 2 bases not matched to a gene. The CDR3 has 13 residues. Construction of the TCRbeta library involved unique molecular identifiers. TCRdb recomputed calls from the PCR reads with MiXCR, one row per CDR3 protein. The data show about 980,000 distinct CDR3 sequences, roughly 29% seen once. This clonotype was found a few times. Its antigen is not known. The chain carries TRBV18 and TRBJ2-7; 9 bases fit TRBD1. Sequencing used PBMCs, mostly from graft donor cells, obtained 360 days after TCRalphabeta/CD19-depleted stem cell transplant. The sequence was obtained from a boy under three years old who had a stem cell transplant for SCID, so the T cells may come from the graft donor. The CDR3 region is CASSPTGGDEQYF. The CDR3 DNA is TGTGCCAGCTCACCCACAGGGGGCGACGAGCAGTACTTC.